A single sample is the source of the 8 T cell receptor beta chains below, sequenced in a study of T-cell reconstitution after alpha-beta-depleted transplantation in children. Unique molecular identifiers were incorporated when the TCRbeta library was constructed. TCRdb reprocessed the PCR reads with MiXCR, giving one entry per CDR3 protein. The data show just over 950,000 distinct CDR3 sequences, under 30% seen once. The sample here was PBMCs, mostly from graft donor cells, taken 360 days after TCRalphabeta/CD19-depleted stem cell transplant. These receptors were obtained from a boy younger than two who had a stem cell transplant for SCID, so the T cells may come from the graft donor.

This clonotype has just a few counts. V and J are TRBV7-9 and TRBJ2-7, with D perhaps TRBD1 or TRBD2 (5 bases each). Germline CDR1 reads SEHNR; CDR2 reads FQNEAQ (reference sequence). V lost 4 bases and J 9 bases, leaving 22 bases between the germline ends. The CDR3 contains 15 residues. CDR3 protein: CASSSPLGTENPQYF. The CDR3 bases are TGTGCCAGCAGCTCACCCCTCGGGACGGAAAATCCGCAGTACTTC.

There are a few counts of this clonotype. This sequence joins TRBV4-2 and TRBJ1-1; perhaps TRBD1 as D (6 bases). The CDR3 has 15 amino acids. Per the germline V gene, CDR1 is LGHNA and CDR2 is YNFKEQ. V was trimmed by 0 bases and J by 1 base, leaving 9 bases between them. The CDR3 coding sequence is TGTGCCAGCAGCCAAGATATAGGGGGGAACACTGAAGCTTTCTTT. The encoded protein is CASSQDIGGNTEAFF.

This clonotype has more than one count but fewer than ten. The genes are TRBV11-2 and TRBJ2-7; D remains ambiguous. CDR3 length equals 13 residues. In germline, CDR1 is SGHAT, CDR2 FQNNGV. V was pared by 2 bases and J by 7 bases, with 12 bases between. The CDR3 coding sequence is TGTGCCAGCAGCTTACAAATCCTGGGGGAGCAGTACTTC. It translates to CASSLQILGEQYF.

The sample holds a few counts of this clonotype. The J gene is TRBJ2-1, the V gene TRBV12-3 or TRBV12-4; D might be TRBD2 (5 bases). V was cut by 6 bases and J by 10 bases, with 19 bases left in between. The CDR3 consists of 14 residues. The CDR3 region has the DNA TGTGCCAGCAGCTCGGACTTCCTGGAGTGGGAGCAGTTCTTC. Protein: CASSSDFLEWEQFF.

The sample holds a few counts of this clonotype. The chain couples TRBV5-1 to TRBJ2-5, with D maybe TRBD1 (5 bases). This CDR3 comprises 15 residues. V lost 0 bases and J 0 bases, leaving 9 bases between the germline ends. Per the germline V gene, CDR1 is SGHRS and CDR2 is YFSETQ. CDR3 sequence (DNA): TGCGCCAGCAGCTTGGGGGGCAGGGACCAAGAGACCCAGTACTTC. Protein: CASSLGGRDQETQYF. Supplemented by reference TRBV5-1 and TRBJ2-5, the full variable domain reads KAGVTQTPRYLIKTRGQQVTLSCSPISGHRSVSWYQQTPGQGLQFLFEYFSETQRNKGNFPGRFSGRQFSNSRSEMNVSTLELGDSALYLCASSLGGRDQETQYFGPGTRLLVL.

This clonotype was detected a few times. This chain connects TRBV12-3 or TRBV12-4 to TRBJ2-7; 12 bases are a match to TRBD1. The CDR3 sequence is 15 residues long. V lost 2 bases to trimming and J lost 6 bases; unmatched junction nucleotides: 5. The CDR3, as DNA: TGTGCCAGCAGTTTATCCGGGACAGGGGGCCTCGAGCAGTACTTC. This encodes CASSLSGTGGLEQYF.

The V gene is TRBV7-8, the J gene TRBJ2-1; tentatively, D is TRBD1 (7 bases). V was shortened by 1 base and J by 7 bases, with 14 bases between the two germline ends. The CDR3 runs 15 residues. The germline CDR1 and CDR2 sequences are SGHVS and FQNEAQ. In DNA form, the CDR3 reads TGTGCCAGCAGCTTAGGCGTGACAGGGAGGAATGAGCAGTTCTTC. Protein product: CASSLGVTGRNEQFF.

About this clonotype itself: This could be a read error, since a much larger clone is one nucleotide away. V gene TRBV12-3 or TRBV12-4 combines with J gene TRBJ2-7, with 7 bases matching TRBD1. With V trimmed by 7 bases and J by 1 base, 1 base remained unmatched. The CDR3 has 12 amino acids. The CDR3 DNA reads TGTGCCAGCATGGGACAGTCCTACGAGCAGTACTTC. This codes for CASMGQSYEQYF.